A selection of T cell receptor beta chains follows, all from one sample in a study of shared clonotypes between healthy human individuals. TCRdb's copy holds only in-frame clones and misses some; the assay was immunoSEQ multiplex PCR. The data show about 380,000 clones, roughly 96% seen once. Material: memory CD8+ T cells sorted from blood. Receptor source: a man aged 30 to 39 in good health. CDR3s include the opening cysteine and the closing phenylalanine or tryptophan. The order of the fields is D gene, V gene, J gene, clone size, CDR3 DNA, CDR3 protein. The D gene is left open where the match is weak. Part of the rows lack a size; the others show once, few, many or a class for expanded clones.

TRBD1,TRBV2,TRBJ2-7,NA,TGTGCCTCCCTTCCGGGGTTACAGGGGCCCTACGAGCAGTACTTC,CASLPGLQGPYEQYF
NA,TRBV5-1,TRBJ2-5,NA,TGCGCCAGCAGCTTGGGCAGCCAAGAGACCCAGTACTTC,CASSLGSQETQYF
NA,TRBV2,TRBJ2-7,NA,TGTGCCAGCAGCGCGGAATCAGGCTACGAGCAGTACTTC,CASSAESGYEQYF
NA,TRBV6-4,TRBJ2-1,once,TGTGCCAGCAGTGACGGACATTACAATGAGCAGTTCTTC,CASSDGHYNEQFF
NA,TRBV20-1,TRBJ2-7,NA,TGCAGTGCTAGCCCCGGACCGTACTTC,CSASPGPYF
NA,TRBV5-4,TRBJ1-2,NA,TGTGCCAGCAGCCCCGGGGCGGCGACACAGGGTCTCCACTATGGCTACACCTTC,CASSPGAATQGLHYGYTF
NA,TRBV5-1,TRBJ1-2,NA,TGCGCCAGCAAAAGCGAGTGGCTTGGCTATGGCTACACCTTC,CASKSEWLGYGYTF
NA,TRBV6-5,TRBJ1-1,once,TGTGCCAGCAGTTACTCGGGACGGTTGAACACTGAAGCTTTCTTT,CASSYSGRLNTEAFF
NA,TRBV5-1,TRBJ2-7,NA,TGCGCCAGCAGCACCGAGGGAGCCTACGAGCAGTACTTC,CASSTEGAYEQYF
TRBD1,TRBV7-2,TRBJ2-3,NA,TGTGCCAGCAGCCCGCAGGGGGCAACAGATACGCAGTATTTT,CASSPQGATDTQYF
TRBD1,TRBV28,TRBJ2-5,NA,TGTGCCAGCAGTCCCTACACAGGGGCTCGGGAGACCCAGTACTTC,CASSPYTGARETQYF
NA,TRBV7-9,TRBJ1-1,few,TGTGCCAGCAGCTGGGGGCGCGAAGCTTTCTTT,CASSWGREAFF
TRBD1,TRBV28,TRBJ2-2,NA,TGTGCCAGCAGTAAGGACAGGGGGCGCACCGGGGAGCTGTTTTTT,CASSKDRGRTGELFF
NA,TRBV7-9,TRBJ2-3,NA,TGTGCCAGCACCATAGGGTCGCTAGATGGAGCAGATACGCAGTATTTT,CASTIGSLDGADTQYF
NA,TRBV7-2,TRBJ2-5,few,TGTGCCAGCAGCGGACTTAGTGGCGAGTGGGAGACCCAGTACTTC,CASSGLSGEWETQYF
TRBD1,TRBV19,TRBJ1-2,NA,TGTGCCAGTAGTATTGTTACAGGGGGCGTTAATGGCTACACCTTC,CASSIVTGGVNGYTF
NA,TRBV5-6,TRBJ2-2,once,TGTGCCAGCAGCTCAACCGGGGAGCTGTTTTTT,CASSSTGELFF
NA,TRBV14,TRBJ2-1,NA,TGTGCCAGCAGCCTCTACAATGAGCAGTTCTTC,CASSLYNEQFF
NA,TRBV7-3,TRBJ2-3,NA,TGTGCCAGCAGCTTAACCCTACTTCCCACAGATACGCAGTATTTT,CASSLTLLPTDTQYF
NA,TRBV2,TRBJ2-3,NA,TGTGCCAGCAGTGGGCGGGATACGCAGTATTTT,CASSGRDTQYF
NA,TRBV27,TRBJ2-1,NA,TGTGCCAGCAGTTTAGCAGGGGTCTCCTACAATGAGCAGTTCTTC,CASSLAGVSYNEQFF
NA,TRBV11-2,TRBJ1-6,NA,TGTGCCAGCAGCTTGAGTCTTTCGTCTTCACCCCTCCACTTT,CASSLSLSSSPLHF
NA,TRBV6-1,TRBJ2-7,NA,TGTGCCAGCATTTCGGGTGGGGGAATCTACGAGCAGTACTTC,CASISGGGIYEQYF